A single T cell receptor beta chain is shown here with its context. This clonotype appeared a few times. Its antigen is unknown. Base qualities were left out, and no much larger clone turns up one base away. The data were obtained in a study of T cells after yellow fever vaccination (dated by TCRdb to about 2019). Looking at the study overall: Libraries from fractions with low cell numbers were prepared with the SMART-Seq v4 Ultra Low Input RNA kit. Bulk TCR alpha and beta repertoires were sequenced longitudinally to track T-cell clones before and after primary and booster YFV17D yellow fever vaccination. Bulk PBMC replicates and cell subsets were isolated from blood drawn at multiple timepoints before and after both primary and secondary immunization. Two healthy male donors, one aged 18 to 30 and one aged 30 to 40 years, made up the cohort. Results and caveats for the whole study, not just this receptor: The study included only a couple of donors, which limits how far the findings can be generalized. Computational filtering was needed because FACS-sorted repertoires could contain abundant contaminating clonotypes from the bulk population. A small share of clonotypes was detected in both CD4 and CD8 compartments, with the overlap likely arising from convergent recombination. The secondary T-cell response was weaker than the primary response but faster, peaking on day 5 instead of day 15. After the booster, most of the clones that had expanded following primary vaccination were detected again (approximately 95% of CD4 and 80% to 90% of CD8), which suggests that memory was broadly maintained.

V and J are trimmed by 5 bases and 5 bases, and the gene matches miss 10 bases of the junction. CDR1 and CDR2 are drawn from the germline V gene: SGDLS, YYNGEE. Reading from cysteine to phenylalanine, the CDR3 counts 15 amino acids. The CDR3 DNA has 45 bases and is translated from base 1. The sequencer was an Illumina NovaSeq 6000. TCR cDNA was synthesized by 5'RACE template switching, through which a universal primer site and unique molecular identifiers were introduced. cDNA synthesis was primed from both the TCR alpha and TCR beta constant segments. Library amplification used two PCR steps, and the second PCR step added sample barcodes and sequencing adapters. Libraries were sequenced on Illumina HiSeq 2500 (2x100 bp) or NovaSeq (2x150 bp). From the authors' description of their analysis: Reads were demultiplexed and collapsed into UMI consensus sequences with MIGEC, and V(D)J alignment was performed with MiXCR. Using edgeR on replicate PBMC samples, clonotypes were called vaccine-responding if FDR was below 0.01 and the log2 fold change was above 5 up to day 15. Bulk clonotypes were assigned CD4 or CD8 identity according to which sequenced CD4 or CD8 repertoire held them at higher abundance. TCRdb passed the public sequencing reads through fastp at Q25 and MiXCR, retaining productive beta sequences. Here each entry gathers all rows of one CDR3 protein and keeps the most common genes and DNA. None of the V and J calls come from the authors' own analysis; TCRdb made them. Within this sample are some 300,000 distinct CDR3 sequences, with roughly a tenth of them counted one time only. 3% to 4% of the sample belongs to the ten largest clones.

The treatment or condition label corresponds to: live attenuated yellow fever vaccine strain. A standard Ficoll-Paque protocol was used to isolate PBMCs from peripheral blood. CD4 and CD8 T-cell fractions were isolated with Dynabeads CD4 and CD8 positive selection kits. TriZol was used to extract RNA from bulk PBMCs, from CD4 and CD8 fractions, and from dextramer-positive and dextramer-negative fractions. This clonotype was obtained from a man aged 18 to 30 who received the YFV17D yellow fever vaccine. Sequenced material: CD4+ T cells sorted from PBMCs, taken 45 days after the yellow fever booster vaccination. The chain was built from TRBV9 and TRBJ2-5; 9 bases in between match TRBD2. The CDR3 protein: CASSIGSGGTETQYF. The DNA reads as follows: TGTGCCAGCAGTATAGGGAGCGGGGGGACGGAGACCCAGTACTTC. Joined to the reference TRBV9 and TRBJ2-5 proteins, this CDR3 gives the full variable domain: DSGVTQTPKHLITATGQRVTLRCSPRSGDLSVYWYQQSLDQGLQFLIQYYNGEERAKGNILERFSAQQFPDLHSELNLSSLELGDSALYFCASSIGSGGTETQYFGPGTRLLVL.